This T cell receptor beta chain was documented in a study of cytomegalovirus exposure and HLA in healthy donors. This CDR3 spans 14 amino acids. Trimming stripped 3 bases from V and 9 bases from J, with 15 bases between. CDR1 and CDR2 from the germline V gene are SNHLY and FYNNEI. Profiled with immunoSEQ multiplex PCR; TCRdb holds only in-frame clones, not every one. Among 120,000 or so clones listed, about 88% were seen once. The clonotype comes from a woman between 18 and 29 years old in good health and CMV-seronegative. The chain couples TRBV2 to TRBJ1-5; D is possibly TRBD1 (6 bases). Input material: PBMCs. Here the CDR3 DNA reads TGTGCCAGCAGTGAGTTACTGGGGGCTCGGCCCCAGCATTTT. Translating gives CASSELLGARPQHF.